This TCR beta chain was sequenced in a study of cytomegalovirus exposure and HLA in healthy donors. This clone was found a few times. Use of 60 Vbeta and 13 Jbeta primers characterized the PCR. TCRdb's table, derived via immunoSEQ multiplex PCR, lists solely in-frame clones and lacks some. The sample holds roughly 120,000 clones; around 73% are singletons and the top ten take approximately 4.3%. The TCR comes from a man aged 60 to 69 in good health and CMV-seropositive. Sequenced sample: PBMCs.

CDR3 bases: TGTGCCAGCAGCCAACGACTAGCGGGGGAGGCCACAGATACGCAGTATTTT. Translation gives CASSQRLAGEATDTQYF. The V call is TRBV4-2, the J call TRBJ2-3; 12 bases agree with TRBD2. V shed 2 bases, J shed 2 bases, and the junction held 5 bases outside the gene matches. Looked up from germline, CDR1 is LGHNA and CDR2 is YNFKEQ. The CDR3 sequence is 17 residues long.